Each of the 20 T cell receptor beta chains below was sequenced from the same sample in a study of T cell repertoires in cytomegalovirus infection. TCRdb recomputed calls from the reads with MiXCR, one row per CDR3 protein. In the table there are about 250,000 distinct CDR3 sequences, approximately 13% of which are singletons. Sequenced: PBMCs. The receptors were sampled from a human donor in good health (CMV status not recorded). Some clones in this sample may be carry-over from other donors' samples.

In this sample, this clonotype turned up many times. CDR3 amino acids: CASSQQGANQPQHF. Here the CDR3 DNA reads TGTGCCAGCAGTCAACAGGGGGCCAATCAGCCCCAGCATTTT. The V gene is TRBV28, the J gene TRBJ1-5; 9 bases line up with TRBD1. Per the germline V gene, CDR1 is MDHEN and CDR2 is SYDVKM. This CDR3 is 14 amino acids long. The J segment lost 3 bases and the V segment lost 5 bases, leaving 2 bases of the junction unmatched.

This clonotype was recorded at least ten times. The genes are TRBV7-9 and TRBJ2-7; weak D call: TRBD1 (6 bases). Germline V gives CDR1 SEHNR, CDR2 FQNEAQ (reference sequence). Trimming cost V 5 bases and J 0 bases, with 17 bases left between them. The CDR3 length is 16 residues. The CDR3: CASSPTLGASSYEQYF. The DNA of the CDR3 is TGTGCCAGCAGCCCGACCTTGGGGGCGAGCTCCTACGAGCAGTACTTC.

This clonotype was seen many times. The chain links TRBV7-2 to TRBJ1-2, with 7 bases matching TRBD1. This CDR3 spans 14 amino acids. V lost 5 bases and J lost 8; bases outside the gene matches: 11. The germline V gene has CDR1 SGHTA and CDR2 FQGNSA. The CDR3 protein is CASSTGVLGRGYTF. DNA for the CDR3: TGTGCCAGCAGCACAGGGGTATTGGGTCGGGGCTACACCTTC.

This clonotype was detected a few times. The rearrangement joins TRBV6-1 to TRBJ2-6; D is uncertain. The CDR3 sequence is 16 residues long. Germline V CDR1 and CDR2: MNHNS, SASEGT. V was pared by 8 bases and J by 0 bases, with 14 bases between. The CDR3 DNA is TGTGCCAGCGGAGTTGACTCCAGCTCTGGGGCCAACGTCCTGACTTTC. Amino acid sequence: CASGVDSSSGANVLTF.

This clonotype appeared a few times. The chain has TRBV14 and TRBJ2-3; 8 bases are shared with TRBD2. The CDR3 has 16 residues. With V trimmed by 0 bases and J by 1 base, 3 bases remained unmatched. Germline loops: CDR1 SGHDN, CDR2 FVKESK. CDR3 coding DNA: TGTGCCAGCAGCCAAGAAGGTAGCGGGGGCACAGATACGCAGTATTTT. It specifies CASSQEGSGGTDTQYF.

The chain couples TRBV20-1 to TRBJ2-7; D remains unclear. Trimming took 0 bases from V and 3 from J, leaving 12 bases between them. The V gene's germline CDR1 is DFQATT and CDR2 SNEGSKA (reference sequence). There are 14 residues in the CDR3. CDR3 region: CSARDTLPGYEQYF. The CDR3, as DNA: TGCAGTGCTAGAGATACTCTCCCTGGCTACGAGCAGTACTTC.

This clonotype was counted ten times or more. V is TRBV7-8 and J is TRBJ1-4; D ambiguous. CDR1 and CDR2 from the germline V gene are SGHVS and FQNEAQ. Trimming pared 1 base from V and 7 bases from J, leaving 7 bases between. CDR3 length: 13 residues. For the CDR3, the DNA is TGTGCCAGCAGCTTAGTTGCGTTTGAAAAACTGTTTTTT. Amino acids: CASSLVAFEKLFF. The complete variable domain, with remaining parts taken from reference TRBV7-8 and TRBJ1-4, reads GAGVSQSPRYKVAKRGQDVALRCDPISGHVSLFWYQQALGQGPEFLTYFQNEAQLDKSGLPSDRFFAERPEGSVSTLKIQRTQQEDSAVYLCASSLVAFEKLFFGSGTQLSVL.

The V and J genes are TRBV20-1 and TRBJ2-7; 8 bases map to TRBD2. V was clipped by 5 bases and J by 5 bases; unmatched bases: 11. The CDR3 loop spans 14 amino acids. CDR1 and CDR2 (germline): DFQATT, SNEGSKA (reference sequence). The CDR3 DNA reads TGCAGTGCTGTTCCCGGGACTAGTATCGACGAGCAGTACTTC. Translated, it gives CSAVPGTSIDEQYF.

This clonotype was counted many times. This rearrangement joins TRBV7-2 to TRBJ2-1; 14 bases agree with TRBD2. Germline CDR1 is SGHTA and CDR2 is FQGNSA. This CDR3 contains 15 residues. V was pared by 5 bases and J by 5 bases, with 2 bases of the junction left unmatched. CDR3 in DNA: TGTGCCAGCAGCCGGGGACTAGCGGGAGACAATGAGCAGTTCTTC. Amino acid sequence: CASSRGLAGDNEQFF.

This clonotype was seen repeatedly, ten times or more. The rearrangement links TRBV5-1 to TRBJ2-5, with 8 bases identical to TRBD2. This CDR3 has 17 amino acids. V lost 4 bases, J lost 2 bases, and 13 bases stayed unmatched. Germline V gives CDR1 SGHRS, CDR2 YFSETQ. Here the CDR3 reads CASSPYPLREAQETQYF. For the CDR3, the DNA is TGCGCCAGCAGCCCCTACCCACTGCGGGAGGCGCAAGAGACCCAGTACTTC.

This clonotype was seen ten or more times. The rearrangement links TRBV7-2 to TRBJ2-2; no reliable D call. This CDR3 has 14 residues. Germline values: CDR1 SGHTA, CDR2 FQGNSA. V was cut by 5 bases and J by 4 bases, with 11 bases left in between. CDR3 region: CASSRASGTGELFF. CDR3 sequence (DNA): TGTGCCAGCAGCCGCGCATCAGGCACCGGGGAGCTGTTTTTT. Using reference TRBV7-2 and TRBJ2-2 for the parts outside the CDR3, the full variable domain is GAGVSQSPSNKVTEKGKDVELRCDPISGHTALYWYRQSLGQGLEFLIYFQGNSAPDKSGLPSDRFSAERTGGSVSTLTIQRTQQEDSAVYLCASSRASGTGELFFGEGSRLTVL.

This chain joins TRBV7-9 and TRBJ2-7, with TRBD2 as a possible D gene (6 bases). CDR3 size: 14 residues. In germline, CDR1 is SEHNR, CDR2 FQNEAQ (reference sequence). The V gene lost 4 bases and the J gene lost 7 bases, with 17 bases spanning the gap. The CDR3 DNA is TGTGCCAGCAGCTCGGGACTTTCCTTAGGAGAGCAGTACTTC. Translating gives CASSSGLSLGEQYF.

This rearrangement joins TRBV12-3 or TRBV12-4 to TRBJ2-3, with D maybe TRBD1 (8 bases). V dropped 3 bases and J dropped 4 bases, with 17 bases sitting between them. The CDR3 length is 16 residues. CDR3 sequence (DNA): TGTGCCAGCAGTTTCGTGACAGGGGCGGGGGCAGATACGCAGTATTTT. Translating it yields CASSFVTGAGADTQYF.

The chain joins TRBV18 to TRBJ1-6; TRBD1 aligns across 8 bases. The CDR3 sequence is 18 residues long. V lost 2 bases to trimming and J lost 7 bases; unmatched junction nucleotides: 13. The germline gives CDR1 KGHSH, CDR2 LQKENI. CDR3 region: CASSPLPTGTGRNSPLHF. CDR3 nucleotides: TGTGCCAGCTCACCATTACCGACAGGGACAGGCAGAAATTCACCCCTCCACTTT.

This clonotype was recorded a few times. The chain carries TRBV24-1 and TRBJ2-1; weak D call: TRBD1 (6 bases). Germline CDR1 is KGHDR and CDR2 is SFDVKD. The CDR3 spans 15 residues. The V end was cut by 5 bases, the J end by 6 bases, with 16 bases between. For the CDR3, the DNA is TGTGCCACCAGTGGGGGCGGACAGCCCTCCAATGAGCAGTTCTTC. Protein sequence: CATSGGGQPSNEQFF.

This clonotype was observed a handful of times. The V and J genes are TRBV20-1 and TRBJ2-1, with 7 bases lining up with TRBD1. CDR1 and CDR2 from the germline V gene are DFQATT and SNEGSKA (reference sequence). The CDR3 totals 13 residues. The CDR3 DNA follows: TGCAGCGCCCCTATGACAGGGACCAATGAGCAGTTCTTC. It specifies CSAPMTGTNEQFF.

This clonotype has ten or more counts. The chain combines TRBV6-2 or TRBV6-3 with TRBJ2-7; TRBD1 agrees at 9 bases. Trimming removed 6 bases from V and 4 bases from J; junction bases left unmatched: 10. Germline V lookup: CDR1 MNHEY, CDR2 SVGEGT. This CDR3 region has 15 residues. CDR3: CASRTPGQGFYEQYF. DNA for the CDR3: TGTGCCAGCAGAACGCCGGGACAGGGATTTTACGAGCAGTACTTC.

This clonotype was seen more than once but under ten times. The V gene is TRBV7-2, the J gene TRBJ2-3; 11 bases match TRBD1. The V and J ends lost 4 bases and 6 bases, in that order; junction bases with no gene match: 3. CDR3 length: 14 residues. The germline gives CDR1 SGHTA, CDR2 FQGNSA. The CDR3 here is CASSWDRGSDTQYF. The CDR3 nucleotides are TGTGCCAGCAGCTGGGACAGGGGGTCGGATACGCAGTATTTT.

The DNA for the CDR3 is TGTGCCAGCAGTTACTCGAACACAGGGTTAAGCCAAGAGACCCAGTACTTC. It is translated as CASSYSNTGLSQETQYF. This rearrangement joins TRBV6-2 or TRBV6-3 to TRBJ2-5, with D possibly TRBD1 on 6 matching bases. This CDR3 has 17 amino acids. Trimming left V 0 bases short and J 1 base short, with 15 bases between. Germline V gene data show CDR1 as MNHEY and CDR2 as SVGEGT.

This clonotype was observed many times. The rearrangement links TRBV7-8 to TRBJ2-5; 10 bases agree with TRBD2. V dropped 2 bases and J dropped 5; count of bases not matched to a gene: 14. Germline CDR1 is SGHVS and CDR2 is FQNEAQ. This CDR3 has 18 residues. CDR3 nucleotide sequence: TGTGCCAGCAGCTTACTGGTAGCTAGCGGGAGTATGGTGGAGACCCAGTACTTC. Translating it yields CASSLLVASGSMVETQYF.